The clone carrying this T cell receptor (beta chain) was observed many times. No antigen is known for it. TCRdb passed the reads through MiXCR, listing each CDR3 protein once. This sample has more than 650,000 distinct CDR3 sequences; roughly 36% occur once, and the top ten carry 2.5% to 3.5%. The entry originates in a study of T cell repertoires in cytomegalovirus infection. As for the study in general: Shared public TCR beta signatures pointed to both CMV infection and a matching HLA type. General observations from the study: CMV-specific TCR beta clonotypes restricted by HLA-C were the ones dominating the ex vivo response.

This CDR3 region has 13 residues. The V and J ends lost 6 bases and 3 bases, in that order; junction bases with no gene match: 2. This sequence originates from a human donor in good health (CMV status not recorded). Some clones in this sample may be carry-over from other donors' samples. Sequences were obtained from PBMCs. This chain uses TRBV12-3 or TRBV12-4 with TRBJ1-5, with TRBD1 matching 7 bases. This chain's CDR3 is CASSGQVNQPQHF. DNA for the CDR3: TGTGCCAGCAGCGGACAGGTCAATCAGCCCCAGCATTTT.